This is a list of T cell receptor beta chains from one sample in a study of CD8 T cells in Susac syndrome. TCRdb independently ran MiXCR on the immunoSEQ multiplex PCR reads; one entry per CDR3 protein. The top ten clones hold around 0.15% of a sample with about 140,000 distinct CDR3 sequences, around 93% of them seen once. The sequenced material came from CD4+ T cells from PBMCs. Source of these receptors: a human donor with Susac syndrome. Each CDR3 is given without its conserved first and last residue. Size values are once, few and many counts, or a class for expanded clones, and some rows have none.

TRBJ2-2 once TRBV29-1 SVGWAGADTGELF
TRBJ2-2 few TRBV6-1 ASSRGGGMYTGELF
TRBJ2-4 - TRBV28 ASSTPTGNIQY
TRBJ2-1 once TRBV15 ATSRDRIGGTGDEQF
TRBJ2-1 - TRBV6-2/TRBV6-3 ASSRSGGLMANEQF
TRBJ2-1 - TRBV29-1 SVGKAGGSYNEQF
TRBJ1-5 once TRBV14 ASSPGLYQPQH
TRBJ1-2 - TRBV30 AWSVKGVYGYT
TRBJ2-7 - TRBV2 ASSDGGRIMGEQY
TRBJ1-5 - TRBV15 ATSSRTGDQPQH
TRBJ2-1 - TRBV7-2 ASSRGTGGRSNEQF
TRBJ2-1 - TRBV5-1 ASSGGDYRSYNEQF
TRBJ2-5 - TRBV18 ASSPGAQETQY
TRBJ2-2 - TRBV30 AWSPTRTSGVTGELF
TRBJ1-2 - TRBV5-4 ASRPRGRDYGYT